These 2 T cell receptor beta chains were all obtained from the same sample, sequenced in a study of blood T cell repertoires in COVID-19. The table came from immunoSEQ multiplex PCR; TCRdb's copy has only in-frame clones and leaves some out. This table has 50,000 to 60,000 clones, just over 90% appearing once. The sequenced material came from peripheral blood. These TCRs come from a man aged 40-50 years with acute or convalescent COVID-19.

The chain joins TRBV19 to TRBJ1-4; D remains unclear. The germline V and J ends were trimmed by 3 bases and 0 bases, with 17 bases remaining between them. The CDR3 runs 18 residues. Germline V gene sequence: CDR1 LNHDA, CDR2 SQIVND (reference sequence). As DNA, the CDR3 is TGTGCCAGTAGTATCGGCCCCTACCGGGGAACAACTAATGAAAAACTGTTTTTT. Its protein product is CASSIGPYRGTTNEKLFF.

This chain connects TRBV2 to TRBJ2-7; 10 bases map to TRBD2. The CDR3 consists of 12 residues. The germline V gene has CDR1 SNHLY and CDR2 FYNNEI. After removal of 7 bases from V and 4 bases from J, the junction contained 1 base not matched to a gene. The DNA for the CDR3 is TGTGCCAGCAAGCGGGAGGGTTACGAGCAGTACTTC. This encodes CASKREGYEQYF.